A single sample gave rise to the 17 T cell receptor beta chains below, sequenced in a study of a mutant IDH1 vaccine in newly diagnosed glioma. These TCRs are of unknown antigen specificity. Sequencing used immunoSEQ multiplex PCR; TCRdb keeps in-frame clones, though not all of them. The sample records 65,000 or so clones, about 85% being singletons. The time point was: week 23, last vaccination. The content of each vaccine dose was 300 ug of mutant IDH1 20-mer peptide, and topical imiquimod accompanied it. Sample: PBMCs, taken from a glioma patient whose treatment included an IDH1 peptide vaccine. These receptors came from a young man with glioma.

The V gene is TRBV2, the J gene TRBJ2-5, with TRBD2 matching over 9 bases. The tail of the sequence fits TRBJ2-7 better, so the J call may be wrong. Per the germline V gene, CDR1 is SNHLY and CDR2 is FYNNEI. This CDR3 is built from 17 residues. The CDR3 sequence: CASSEMDGAGGTYEQYF. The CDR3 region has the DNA TGTGCCAGCAGTGAAATGGATGGCGCGGGGGGGACCTACGAGCAGTACTTC.

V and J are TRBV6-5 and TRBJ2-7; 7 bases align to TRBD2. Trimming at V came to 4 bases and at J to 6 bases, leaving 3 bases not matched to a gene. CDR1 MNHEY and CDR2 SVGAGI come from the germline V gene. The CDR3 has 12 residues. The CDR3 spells CASSSTSSEQYF. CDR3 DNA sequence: TGTGCCAGCAGTTCGACTAGCTCCGAGCAGTACTTC.

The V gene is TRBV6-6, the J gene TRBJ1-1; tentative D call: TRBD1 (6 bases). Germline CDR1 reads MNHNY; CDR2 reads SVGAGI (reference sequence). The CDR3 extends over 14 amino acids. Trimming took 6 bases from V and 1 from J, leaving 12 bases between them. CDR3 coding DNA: TGTGCCAGCAGGGGCGGGACACAGAACACTGAAGCTTTCTTT. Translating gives CASRGGTQNTEAFF.

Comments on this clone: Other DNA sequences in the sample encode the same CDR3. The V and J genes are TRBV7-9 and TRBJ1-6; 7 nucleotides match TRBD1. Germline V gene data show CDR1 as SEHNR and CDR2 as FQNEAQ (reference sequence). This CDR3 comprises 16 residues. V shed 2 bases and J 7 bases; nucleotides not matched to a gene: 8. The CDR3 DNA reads TGTGCCAGCAGCTTAATCCCGACAGGGACGAATTCACCCCTCCACTTT. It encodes CASSLIPTGTNSPLHF.

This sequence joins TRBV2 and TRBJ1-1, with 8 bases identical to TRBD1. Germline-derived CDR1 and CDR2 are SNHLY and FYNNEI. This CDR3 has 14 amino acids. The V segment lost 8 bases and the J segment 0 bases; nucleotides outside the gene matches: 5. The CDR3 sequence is CASLAGQVNTEAFF. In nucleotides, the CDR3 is TGTGCCAGCTTGGCGGGACAGGTGAACACTGAAGCTTTCTTT.

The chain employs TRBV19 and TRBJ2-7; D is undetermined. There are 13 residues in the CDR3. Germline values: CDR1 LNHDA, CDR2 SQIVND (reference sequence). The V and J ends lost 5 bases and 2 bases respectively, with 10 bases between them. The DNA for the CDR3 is TGTGCCAGTAGTGACAACCAGGCCTACGAGCAGTACTTC. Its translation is CASSDNQAYEQYF. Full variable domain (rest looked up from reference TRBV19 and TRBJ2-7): DGGITQSPKYLFRKEGQNVTLSCEQNLNHDAMYWYRQDPGQGLRLIYYSQIVNDFQKGDIAEGYSVSREKKESFPLTVTSAQKNPTAFYLCASSDNQAYEQYFGPGTRLTVT.

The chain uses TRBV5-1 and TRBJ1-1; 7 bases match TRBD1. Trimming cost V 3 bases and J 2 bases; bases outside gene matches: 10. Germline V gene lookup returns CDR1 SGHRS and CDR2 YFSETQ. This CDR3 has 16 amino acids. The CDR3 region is CASSSAKGQSNTEAFF. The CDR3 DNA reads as TGCGCCAGCAGCTCAGCTAAGGGACAGAGCAACACTGAAGCTTTCTTT.

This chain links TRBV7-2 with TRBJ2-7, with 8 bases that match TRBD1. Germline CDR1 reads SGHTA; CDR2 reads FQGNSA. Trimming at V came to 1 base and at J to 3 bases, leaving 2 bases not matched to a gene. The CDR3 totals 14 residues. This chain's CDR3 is CASSLGQGFYEQYF. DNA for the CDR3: TGTGCCAGCAGCTTAGGACAGGGGTTCTACGAGCAGTACTTC.

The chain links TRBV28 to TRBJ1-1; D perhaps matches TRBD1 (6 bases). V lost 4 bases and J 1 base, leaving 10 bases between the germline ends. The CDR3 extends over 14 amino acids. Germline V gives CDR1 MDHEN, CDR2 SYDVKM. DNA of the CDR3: TGTGCCAGCAGTTCGGGACACGCGAACACTGAAGCTTTCTTT. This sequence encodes CASSSGHANTEAFF.

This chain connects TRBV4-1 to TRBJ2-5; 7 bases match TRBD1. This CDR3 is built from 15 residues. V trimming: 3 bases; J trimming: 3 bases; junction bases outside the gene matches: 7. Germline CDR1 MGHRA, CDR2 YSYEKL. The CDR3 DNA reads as TGCGCCAGCAGCCATCCCCCTACAGGGGAAGAGACCCAGTACTTC. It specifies CASSHPPTGEETQYF.

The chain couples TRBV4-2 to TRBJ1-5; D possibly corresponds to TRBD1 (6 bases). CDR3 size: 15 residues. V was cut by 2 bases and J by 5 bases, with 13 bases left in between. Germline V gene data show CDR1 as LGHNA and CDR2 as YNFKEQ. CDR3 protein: CASSQRAQGDQPQHF. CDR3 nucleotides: TGTGCCAGCAGCCAAAGGGCACAGGGCGATCAGCCCCAGCATTTT.

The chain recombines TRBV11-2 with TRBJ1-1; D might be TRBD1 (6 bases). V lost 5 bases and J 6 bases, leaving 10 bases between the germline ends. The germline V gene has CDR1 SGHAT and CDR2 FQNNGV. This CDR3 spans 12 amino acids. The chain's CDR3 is CASSLEGAEAFF. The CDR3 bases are TGTGCCAGCAGCCTCGAGGGGGCTGAAGCTTTCTTT. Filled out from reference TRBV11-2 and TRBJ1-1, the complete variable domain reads EAGVAQSPRYKIIEKRQSVAFWCNPISGHATLYWYQQILGQGPKLLIQFQNNGVVDDSQLPKDRFSAERLKGVDSTLKIQPAKLEDSAVYLCASSLEGAEAFFGQGTRLTVV.

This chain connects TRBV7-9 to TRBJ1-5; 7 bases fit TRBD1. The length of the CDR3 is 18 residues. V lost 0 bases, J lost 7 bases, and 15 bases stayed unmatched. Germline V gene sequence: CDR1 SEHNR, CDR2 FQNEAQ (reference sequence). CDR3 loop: CASSLAVTPQGNGQPQHF. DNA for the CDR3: TGTGCCAGCAGCTTAGCGGTTACCCCACAGGGGAATGGGCAGCCCCAGCATTTT.

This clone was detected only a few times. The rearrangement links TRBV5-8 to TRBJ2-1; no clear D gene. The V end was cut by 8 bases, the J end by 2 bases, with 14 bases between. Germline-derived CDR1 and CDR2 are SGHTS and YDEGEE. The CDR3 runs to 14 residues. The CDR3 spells CASGPGLPYNEQFF. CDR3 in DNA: TGTGCCAGTGGGCCGGGCCTTCCCTACAATGAGCAGTTCTTC.

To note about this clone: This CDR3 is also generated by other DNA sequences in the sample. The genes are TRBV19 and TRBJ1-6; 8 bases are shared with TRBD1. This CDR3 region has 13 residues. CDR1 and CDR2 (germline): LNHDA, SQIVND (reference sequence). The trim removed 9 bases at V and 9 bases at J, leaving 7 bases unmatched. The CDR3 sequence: CASTPGGSSPLHF. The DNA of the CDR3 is TGTGCCAGCACACCAGGGGGCAGTTCACCCCTCCACTTT.

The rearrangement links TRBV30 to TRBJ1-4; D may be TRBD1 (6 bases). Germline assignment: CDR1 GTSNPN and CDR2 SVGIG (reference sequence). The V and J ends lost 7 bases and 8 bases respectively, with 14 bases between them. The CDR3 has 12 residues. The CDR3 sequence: CAFQGLREKLFF. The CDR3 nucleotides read TGTGCCTTTCAGGGGTTACGGGAAAAACTGTTTTTT.

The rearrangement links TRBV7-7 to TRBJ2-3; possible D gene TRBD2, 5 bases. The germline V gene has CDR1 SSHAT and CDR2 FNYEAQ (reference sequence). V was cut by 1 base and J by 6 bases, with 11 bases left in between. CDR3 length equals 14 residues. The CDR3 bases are TGTGCCAGCAGCTTAGGACGGGAAGGGGATACGCAGTATTTT. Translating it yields CASSLGREGDTQYF.